The sequence of this T cell receptor beta chain was determined in a study of vaccination and CD4 T cells after COVID-19. The Oncomine TCR Beta short-read assay was applied to DNA of cultured CD4+ T cells. Someone extracted genomic DNA from cultured CD4+ T cells. Via MiXCR, TCRdb re-called the PCR reads, giving one row per CDR3 protein. The profile covers 10,000 or so distinct CDR3 sequences, with about 35% appearing a single time and approximately 15% taken by the ten largest. A remark on this clonotype: Its antigen remains unidentified.

Treatment here: approximately 9-day PBMC culture with coronavirus spike peptide pools or control peptides (ViraFEST assay). Pre-COVID-19 pandemic sampling (2011-2018) yielded the unexposed donor's CD4+ T cells. The germline CDR1 and CDR2 sequences are DFQATT and SNEGSKA (reference sequence). This CDR3 spans 16 amino acids. The V segment lost 1 base and the J segment 5 bases; nucleotides outside the gene matches: 10. The sample taken for sequencing was CD4+ T cells from blood, cultured in vitro. The clonotype comes from a human donor in good health. The chain recombines TRBV20-1 with TRBJ1-1; TRBD1 matches 10 bases. The CDR3 spells CSARGPGQGQGTEAFF. The CDR3 DNA reads TGCAGTGCTAGAGGCCCGGGACAGGGGCAGGGGACTGAAGCTTTCTTT.